This T cell receptor (beta chain) appears in the sequencing data of a study of blood T cell repertoires in COVID-19. About the research overall: Spain, Italy and the United States supplied samples that represented acute and convalescent COVID-19.

In the original analysis: How many nucleated cells were present was estimated from reference gene primer amplification. Repertoires were generated with immunoSEQ multiplex PCR, while TCRdb's copy carries only in-frame clones and drops some. Clone size and the V and J calls come from that table; the DNA yielded D and trimming. The table has about 230,000 clones, about 91% seen once. Participants spanned ages roughly 18 to 95 years and resided in around 25 US areas. Participants reported their clinical history, and cohort assignment relied on those reports. The CDR3 consists of 13 residues. The V gene's germline CDR1 is SGHRS and CDR2 YFSETQ. V lost 2 bases and J 1 base, leaving 6 bases between the germline ends.

The sample taken for sequencing was PBMCs or T cells enriched from blood (not recorded which). The source of this sequence is a woman in her 40s with acute COVID-19. The genes are TRBV5-1 and TRBJ1-1; D unresolved. The CDR3 DNA follows: TGCGCCAGCAGCTTTCGAGAGAACACTGAAGCTTTCTTT. Its translation is CASSFRENTEAFF.